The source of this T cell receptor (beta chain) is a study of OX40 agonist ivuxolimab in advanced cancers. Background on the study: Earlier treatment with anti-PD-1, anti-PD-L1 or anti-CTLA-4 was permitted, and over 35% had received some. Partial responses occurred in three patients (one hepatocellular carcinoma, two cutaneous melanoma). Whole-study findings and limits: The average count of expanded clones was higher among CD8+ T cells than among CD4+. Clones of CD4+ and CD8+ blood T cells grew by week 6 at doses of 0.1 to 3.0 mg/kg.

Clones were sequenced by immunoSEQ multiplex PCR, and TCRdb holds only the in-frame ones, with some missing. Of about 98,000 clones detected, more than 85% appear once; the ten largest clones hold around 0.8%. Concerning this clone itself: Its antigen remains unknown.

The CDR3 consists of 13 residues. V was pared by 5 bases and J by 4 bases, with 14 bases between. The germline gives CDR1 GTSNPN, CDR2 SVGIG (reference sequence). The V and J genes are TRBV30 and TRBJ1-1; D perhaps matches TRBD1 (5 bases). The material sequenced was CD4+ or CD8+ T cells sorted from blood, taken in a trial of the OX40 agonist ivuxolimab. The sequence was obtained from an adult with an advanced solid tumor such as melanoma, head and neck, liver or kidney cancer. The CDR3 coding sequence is TGTGCCTGGTTCGGACAATACGGCACTGAAGCTTTCTTT. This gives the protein CAWFGQYGTEAFF.